A single sample is the source of the 17 T cell receptor beta chains below, sequenced in a study of blood T cells in healthy people across ages. Combining a sample-barcoded 5' primer with a J-beta primer mix, a second PCR ran for roughly 7 to 12 cycles. MiXCR was run by TCRdb on the 5' RACE reads, yielding one entry per CDR3 protein. The sample lists some 850,000 distinct CDR3 sequences, under 30% occurring once. Another study also made use of these data, one on T cells of mothers and their children.

Sequencing input: blood. Receptors originate from a boy between 10 and 17 years old in good health.

The chain uses TRBV12-3 or TRBV12-4 and TRBJ1-2; 9 positions match TRBD1. The CDR3 runs to 15 residues. J was trimmed by 5 bases and V by 4 bases; bases with no gene match: 8. CDR3 sequence: CASSSPLGQGYGYTF. The CDR3 DNA sequence: TGTGCCAGCAGTTCACCGCTCGGACAGGGGTATGGCTACACCTTC.

This clonotype was counted a few times. The chain has TRBV27 and TRBJ2-1, with D perhaps matching TRBD2 (5 bases). This CDR3 has 18 residues. V was cut by 5 bases and J by 1 base, with 21 bases left in between. Germline V gene data show CDR1 as MNHEY and CDR2 as SMNVEV (reference sequence). DNA for the CDR3: TGTGCCAGCAGTCCCAACCCTAGGGAGCGTAGGTCCTACAATGAGCAGTTCTTC. This sequence encodes CASSPNPRERRSYNEQFF.

This clonotype occurred a few times. The chain carries TRBV28 and TRBJ2-3; no firm D call. Trimming stripped 2 bases from V and 6 bases from J, with 12 bases between. CDR3 length equals 14 residues. CDR1 MDHEN and CDR2 SYDVKM come from the germline V gene. CDR3 coding DNA: TGTGCCAGCAGTTTAGGGCAGCTCTTGGATACGCAGTATTTT. It specifies CASSLGQLLDTQYF.

This clonotype was detected many times. The chain carries TRBV18 and TRBJ2-7; D possibly corresponds to TRBD2 (5 bases). CDR3 size: 14 residues. CDR1 KGHSH and CDR2 LQKENI come from the germline V gene. Trimming took off 0 bases at V and 2 bases at J, with 8 bases between the two ends. The CDR3 sequence: CASSPPWGAYEQYF. In DNA form, the CDR3 reads TGTGCCAGCTCACCACCTTGGGGAGCCTACGAGCAGTACTTC.

This chain connects TRBV5-1 to TRBJ2-2; 12 bases are shared with TRBD2. The CDR3 sequence is 17 residues long. The germline V gene encodes CDR1 SGHRS and CDR2 YFSETQ. The V segment lost 3 bases and the J segment 3 bases; nucleotides outside the gene matches: 6. CDR3 in amino acids: CASSSTTSGGDTGELFF. The DNA for the CDR3 is TGCGCCAGCAGCTCAACGACTAGCGGGGGTGACACCGGGGAGCTGTTTTTT. Supplemented by reference TRBV5-1 and TRBJ2-2, the full variable domain reads KAGVTQTPRYLIKTRGQQVTLSCSPISGHRSVSWYQQTPGQGLQFLFEYFSETQRNKGNFPGRFSGRQFSNSRSEMNVSTLELGDSALYLCASSSTTSGGDTGELFFGEGSRLTVL.

This clonotype was picked up many times. This rearrangement joins TRBV2 to TRBJ2-5; no clear D. V lost 6 bases, J lost 5 bases, and 13 bases lay in between. The germline CDR1 and CDR2 sequences are SNHLY and FYNNEI. The CDR3 contains 13 residues. The CDR3 spells CASRSLGGETQYF. Here the CDR3 DNA reads TGTGCCAGCAGGTCTCTGGGTGGGGAGACCCAGTACTTC.

This clonotype was counted between two and nine times. The chain is built from TRBV6-6 and TRBJ2-5, with unresolved D. Judging by the DNA end, TRBJ2-1 fits better; the J call may be wrong. This CDR3 contains 12 residues. CDR1 and CDR2 (germline): MNHNY, SVGAGI (reference sequence). CDR3 DNA sequence: TGTGCCAGCAGCCCTTCTAGATCTGAGCAGTTCTTC. It specifies CASSPSRSEQFF.

The J gene is TRBJ1-4, the V gene TRBV12-5; TRBD1 matches at 7 bases. There are 15 residues in the CDR3. After removal of 9 bases from V and 10 bases from J, the junction contained 17 bases not matched to a gene. The germline gives CDR1 LGHNT, CDR2 FRNRAP. The CDR3 loop reads CARLYPDRWFGKLFF. The CDR3 DNA sequence: TGTGCTAGGCTCTACCCGGACAGGTGGTTTGGAAAACTGTTTTTT.

In its sample, this clonotype was seen many times. The chain has TRBV29-1 and TRBJ1-1; a possible D gene is TRBD1 (6 bases). The ends were cut back, 4 bases at V and 1 base at J, with 10 bases in the middle. Germline V gene data show CDR1 as SQVTM and CDR2 as ANQGSEA. CDR3 length: 13 amino acids. The CDR3 coding sequence is TGCAGCGTTGCCGGGACACCGAACACTGAAGCTTTCTTT. As protein: CSVAGTPNTEAFF.

This clonotype has a handful of counts. This chain connects TRBV28 to TRBJ1-1, with D tentatively TRBD1 (5 bases). This CDR3 is built from 16 residues. Germline CDR1 reads MDHEN; CDR2 reads SYDVKM. Trimming stripped 7 bases from V and 6 bases from J, with 24 bases between. The CDR3 reads CASIPREGPIRPEAFF. In nucleotides, the CDR3 is TGTGCCAGCATTCCCAGGGAGGGTCCTATCAGACCTGAAGCTTTCTTT.

This clonotype was seen a few times. This chain uses TRBV12-3 or TRBV12-4 with TRBJ1-6; 10 bases align to TRBD1. The CDR3 has 14 amino acids. Trimming removed 3 bases from V and 10 bases from J; junction bases left unmatched: 3. The CDR3 DNA sequence: TGTGCCAGCAGTTTGGGACAGGGGAGATCACCCCTCCACTTT. Translation gives CASSLGQGRSPLHF.

Only a few counts were recorded for this clonotype. The chain recombines TRBV10-3 with TRBJ1-1; D remains ambiguous. The ends were cut back, 3 bases at V and 2 bases at J, with 1 base in the middle. Germline CDR1 reads ENHRY; CDR2 reads SYGVKD. The CDR3 has 11 amino acids. The DNA of the CDR3 is TGTGCCATCAGTGAAAACACTGAAGCTTTCTTT. It yields the protein CAISENTEAFF.

This clonotype was observed once. This chain links TRBV12-3 or TRBV12-4 with TRBJ2-7; 7 nucleotides agree with TRBD1. After removal of 6 bases from V and 2 bases from J, the junction contained 4 bases not matched to a gene. The CDR3 is made up of 13 amino acids. The DNA for the CDR3 is TGTGCCAGCAGCTGGGACAGTGCCTACGAGCAGTACTTC. This encodes CASSWDSAYEQYF.

This clonotype was seen only a few times. The rearrangement links TRBV7-9 to TRBJ1-1, with D tentatively TRBD1 (5 bases). Per the germline V gene, CDR1 is SEHNR and CDR2 is FQNEAQ (reference sequence). Trimming removed 5 bases from V and 7 bases from J, with 17 bases in between. This CDR3 has 14 residues. The CDR3 reads CASSHSGRNDEAFF. The DNA of the CDR3 is TGTGCCAGCAGCCACTCGGGACGCAACGATGAAGCTTTCTTT.

Only a few counts were recorded for this clonotype. The chain combines TRBV5-1 with TRBJ2-5; 9 nucleotides align to TRBD1. The CDR3 covers 16 residues. Trimming at V came to 4 bases and at J to 6 bases, leaving 13 bases not matched to a gene. From germline, CDR1 is SGHRS and CDR2 YFSETQ. CDR3 region: CASSTARTGVRQTQYF. The CDR3 coding sequence is TGCGCCAGCAGCACTGCCAGGACAGGGGTGAGGCAGACCCAGTACTTC.

This clonotype appeared a few times. The chain links TRBV29-1 to TRBJ1-1, with a weak D call TRBD1 (6 bases). CDR1 is SQVTM and CDR2 is ANQGSEA in the germline V gene. Trimming removed 6 bases at V and 1 base at J, with 12 bases between. The CDR3 sequence is 13 residues long. CDR3 sequence reads: CSVSGQPNTEAFF. In DNA, the CDR3 is TGCAGCGTGAGTGGACAGCCGAACACTGAAGCTTTCTTT.

The sample holds a few counts of this clonotype. This chain links TRBV20-1 with TRBJ2-5; TRBD2 matches at 7 bases. From germline, CDR1 is DFQATT and CDR2 SNEGSKA (reference sequence). This CDR3 contains 14 residues. The V and J ends lost 0 bases and 5 bases, in that order; junction bases with no gene match: 6. CDR3 in amino acids: CSARDRTRGETQYF. CDR3 DNA: TGCAGTGCTAGAGATAGGACTAGGGGTGAGACCCAGTACTTC.